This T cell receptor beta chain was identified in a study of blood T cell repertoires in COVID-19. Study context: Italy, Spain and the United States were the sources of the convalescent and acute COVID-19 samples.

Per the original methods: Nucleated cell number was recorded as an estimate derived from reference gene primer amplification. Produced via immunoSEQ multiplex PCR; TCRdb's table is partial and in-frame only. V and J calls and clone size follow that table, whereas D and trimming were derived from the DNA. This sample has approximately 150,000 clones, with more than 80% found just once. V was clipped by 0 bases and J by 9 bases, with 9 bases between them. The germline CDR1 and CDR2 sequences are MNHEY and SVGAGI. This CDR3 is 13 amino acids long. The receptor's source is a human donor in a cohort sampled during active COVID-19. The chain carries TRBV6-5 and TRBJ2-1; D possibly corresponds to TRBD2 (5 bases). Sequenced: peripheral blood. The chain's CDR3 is CASSYSGAAEQFF. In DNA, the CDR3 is TGTGCCAGCAGTTACTCGGGAGCGGCTGAGCAGTTCTTC.